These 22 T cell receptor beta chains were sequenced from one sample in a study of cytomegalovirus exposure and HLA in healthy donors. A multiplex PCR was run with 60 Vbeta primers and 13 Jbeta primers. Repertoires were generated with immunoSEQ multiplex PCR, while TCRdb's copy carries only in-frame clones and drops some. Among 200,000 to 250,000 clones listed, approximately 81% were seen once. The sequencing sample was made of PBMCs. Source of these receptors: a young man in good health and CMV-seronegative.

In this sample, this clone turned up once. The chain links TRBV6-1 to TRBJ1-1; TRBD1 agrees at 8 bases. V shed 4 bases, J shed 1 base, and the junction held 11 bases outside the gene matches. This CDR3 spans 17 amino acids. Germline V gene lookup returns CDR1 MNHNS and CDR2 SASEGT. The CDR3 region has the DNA TGTGCCAGCAGTGTTTATGCAGGGGGCGGATCGAACACTGAAGCTTTCTTT. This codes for CASSVYAGGGSNTEAFF.

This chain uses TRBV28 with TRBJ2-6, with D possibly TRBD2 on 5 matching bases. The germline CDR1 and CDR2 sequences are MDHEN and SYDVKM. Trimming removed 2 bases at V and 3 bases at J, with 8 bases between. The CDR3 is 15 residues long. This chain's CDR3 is CASSLIGSGANVLTF. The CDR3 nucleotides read TGTGCCAGCAGTTTAATAGGGAGTGGGGCCAACGTCCTGACTTTC.

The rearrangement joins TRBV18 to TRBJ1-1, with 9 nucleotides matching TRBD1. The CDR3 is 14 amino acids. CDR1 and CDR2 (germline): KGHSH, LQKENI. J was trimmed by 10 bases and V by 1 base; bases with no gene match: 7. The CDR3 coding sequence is TGTGCCAGCTCACCACGGACAGGGGAAGAAGGAGCTTTCTTT. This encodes CASSPRTGEEGAFF.

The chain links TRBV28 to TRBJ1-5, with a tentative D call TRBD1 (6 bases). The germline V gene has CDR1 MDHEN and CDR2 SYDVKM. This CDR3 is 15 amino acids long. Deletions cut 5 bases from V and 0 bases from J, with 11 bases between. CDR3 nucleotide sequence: TGTGCCAGCAGTCTCGGGACAAATAGCAATCAGCCCCAGCATTTT. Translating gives CASSLGTNSNQPQHF.

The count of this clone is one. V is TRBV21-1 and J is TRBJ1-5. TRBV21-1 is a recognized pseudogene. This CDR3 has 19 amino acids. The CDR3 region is CASSRGGLGDKYSNQPQHF. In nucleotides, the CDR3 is TGTGCCAGCAGCAGGGGGGGCTTAGGGGACAAGTATAGCAATCAGCCCCAGCATTTT.

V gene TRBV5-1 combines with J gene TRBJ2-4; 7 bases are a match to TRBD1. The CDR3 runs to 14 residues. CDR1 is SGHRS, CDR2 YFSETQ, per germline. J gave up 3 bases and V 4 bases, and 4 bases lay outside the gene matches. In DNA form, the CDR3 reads TGCGCCAGCAGCGTGAACAGGGGCAAAAACATTCAGTACTTC. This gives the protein CASSVNRGKNIQYF.

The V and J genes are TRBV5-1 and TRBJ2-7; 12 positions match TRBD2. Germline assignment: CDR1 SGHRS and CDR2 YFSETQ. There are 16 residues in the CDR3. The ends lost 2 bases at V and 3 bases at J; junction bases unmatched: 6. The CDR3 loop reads CASSFETSGGIYEQYF. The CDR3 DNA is TGCGCCAGCAGCTTCGAGACTAGCGGGGGCATCTACGAGCAGTACTTC.

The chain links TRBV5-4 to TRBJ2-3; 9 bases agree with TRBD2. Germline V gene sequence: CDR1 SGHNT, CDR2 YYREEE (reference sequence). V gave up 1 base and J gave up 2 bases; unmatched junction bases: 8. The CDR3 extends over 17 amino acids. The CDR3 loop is CASSLWLAGTNTDTQYF. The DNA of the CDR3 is TGTGCCAGCAGCTTGTGGCTAGCGGGGACCAACACAGATACGCAGTATTTT.

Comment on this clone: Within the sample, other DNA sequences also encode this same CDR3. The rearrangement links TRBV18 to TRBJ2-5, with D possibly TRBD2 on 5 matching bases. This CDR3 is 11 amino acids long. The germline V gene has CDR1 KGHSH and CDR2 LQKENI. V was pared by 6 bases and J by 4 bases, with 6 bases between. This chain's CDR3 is CASSRGETQYF. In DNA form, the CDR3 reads TGTGCCAGCTCTCGGGGAGAGACCCAGTACTTC. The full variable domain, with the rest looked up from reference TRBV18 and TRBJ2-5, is NAGVMQNPRHLVRRRGQEARLRCSPMKGHSHVYWYRQLPEEGLKFMVYLQKENIIDESGMPKERFSAEFPKEGPSILRIQQVVRGDSAAYFCASSRGETQYFGPGTRLLVL.

This CDR3 is CASSLGEGPTHKETQYF. Written as DNA, the CDR3 is TGCGCCAGCAGCTTGGGGGAGGGACCAACCCACAAGGAGACCCAGTACTTC. This rearrangement joins TRBV5-1 to TRBJ2-5; 7 bases map to TRBD2. The V gene's germline CDR1 is SGHRS and CDR2 YFSETQ. CDR3 size: 17 residues. J was trimmed by 5 bases and V by 0 bases; bases with no gene match: 13.

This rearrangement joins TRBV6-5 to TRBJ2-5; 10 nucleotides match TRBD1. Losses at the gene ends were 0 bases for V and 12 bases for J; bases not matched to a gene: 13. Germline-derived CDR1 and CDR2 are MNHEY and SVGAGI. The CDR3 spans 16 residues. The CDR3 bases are TGTGCCAGCAGTTACTCGAGGGACAGGGGTTCGGGCGCTAAGTACTTC. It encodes CASSYSRDRGSGAKYF.

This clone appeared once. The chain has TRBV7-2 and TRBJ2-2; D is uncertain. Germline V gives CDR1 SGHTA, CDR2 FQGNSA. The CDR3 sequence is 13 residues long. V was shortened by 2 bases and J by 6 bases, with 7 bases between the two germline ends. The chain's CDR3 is CASSLIAAGELFF. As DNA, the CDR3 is TGTGCCAGCAGCTTAATTGCAGCCGGGGAGCTGTTTTTT.

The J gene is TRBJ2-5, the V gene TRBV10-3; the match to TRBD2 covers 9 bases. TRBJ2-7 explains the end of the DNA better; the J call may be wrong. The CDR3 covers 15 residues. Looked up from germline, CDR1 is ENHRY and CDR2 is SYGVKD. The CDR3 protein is CAISDVAGATYEQYF. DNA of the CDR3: TGTGCCATCAGCGACGTAGCGGGGGCGACCTACGAGCAGTACTTC.

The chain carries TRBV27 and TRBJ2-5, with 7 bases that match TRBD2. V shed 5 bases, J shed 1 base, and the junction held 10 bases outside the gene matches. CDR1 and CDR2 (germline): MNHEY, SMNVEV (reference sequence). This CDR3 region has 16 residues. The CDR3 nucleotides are TGTGCCAGCAGTCCGCGGCTAGCGGCAGTCCAAGAGACCCAGTACTTC. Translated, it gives CASSPRLAAVQETQYF.

CDR3: CASSFLAGVYNEQFF. The CDR3 region has the DNA TGTGCCAGCAGTTTCCTAGCGGGGGTTTACAATGAGCAGTTCTTC. The chain recombines TRBV27 with TRBJ2-1; 10 nucleotides align to TRBD2. CDR3 length: 15 amino acids. V lost 3 bases, J lost 4 bases, and 3 bases stayed unmatched. The V gene's germline CDR1 is MNHEY and CDR2 SMNVEV (reference sequence).

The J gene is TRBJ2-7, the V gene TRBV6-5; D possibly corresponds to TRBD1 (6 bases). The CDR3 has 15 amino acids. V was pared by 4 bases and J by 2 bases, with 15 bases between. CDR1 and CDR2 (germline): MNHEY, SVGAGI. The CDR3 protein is CASSSPGVGPYEQYF. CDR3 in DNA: TGTGCCAGCAGTTCCCCAGGGGTAGGCCCCTACGAGCAGTACTTC.

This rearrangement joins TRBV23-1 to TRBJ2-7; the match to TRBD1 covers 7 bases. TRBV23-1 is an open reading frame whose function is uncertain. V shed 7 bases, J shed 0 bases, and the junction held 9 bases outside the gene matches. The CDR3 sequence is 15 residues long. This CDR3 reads CASKIRQGSSYEQYF. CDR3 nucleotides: TGCGCCAGCAAAATCCGACAGGGAAGCTCCTACGAGCAGTACTTC.

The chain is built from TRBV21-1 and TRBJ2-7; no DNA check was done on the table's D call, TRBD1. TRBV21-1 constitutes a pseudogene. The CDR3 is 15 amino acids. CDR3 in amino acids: CASSKGPGQIYEQYF. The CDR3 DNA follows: TGTGCCAGCAGCAAAGGTCCCGGACAGATCTACGAGCAGTACTTC.

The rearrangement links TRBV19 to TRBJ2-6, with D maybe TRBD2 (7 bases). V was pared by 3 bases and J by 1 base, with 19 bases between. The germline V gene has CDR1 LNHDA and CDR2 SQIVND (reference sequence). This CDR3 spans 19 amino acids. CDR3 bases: TGTGCCAGTAGTATCTCTGGGGGAGGGGGTAGGTCTGGGGCCAACGTCCTGACTTTC. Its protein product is CASSISGGGGRSGANVLTF.

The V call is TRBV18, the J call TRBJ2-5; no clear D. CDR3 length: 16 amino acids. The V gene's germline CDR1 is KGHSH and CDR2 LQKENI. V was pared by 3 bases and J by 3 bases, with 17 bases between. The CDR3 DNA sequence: TGTGCCAGCTCACCGTTAACAGCCCCTGCAGAAGAGACCCAGTACTTC. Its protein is CASSPLTAPAEETQYF.

CDR3 amino acids: CASSLMGGTSTDTQYF. The CDR3 nucleotides read TGCGCCAGCAGCCTTATGGGGGGGACTAGCACAGATACGCAGTATTTT. The chain recombines TRBV4-1 with TRBJ2-3, with 7 positions matching TRBD2. J lost 0 bases, V lost 4 bases, and 7 bases had no gene match. The CDR3 extends over 16 amino acids. Germline loops: CDR1 MGHRA, CDR2 YSYEKL.

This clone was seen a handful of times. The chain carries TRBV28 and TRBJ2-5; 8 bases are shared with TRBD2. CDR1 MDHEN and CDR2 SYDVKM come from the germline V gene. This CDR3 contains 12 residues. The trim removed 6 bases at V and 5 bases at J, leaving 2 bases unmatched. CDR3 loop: CASRSGGETQYF. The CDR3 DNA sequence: TGTGCCAGCAGGTCGGGGGGGGAGACCCAGTACTTC.